A single sample gave rise to the 7 T cell receptor beta chains below, sequenced in a study of breast tumors, draining lymph nodes, adjacent tissues. The lymph nodes were axillary draining lymph nodes from breast cancer patients. A single record per CDR3 protein comes from TCRdb applying MiXCR to the multiplex PCR reads. The data show approximately 230,000 distinct CDR3 sequences, about 34% seen once. Sequenced: axillary lymph node tissue. The receptors shown here come from a female donor with breast cancer. Some clones in this sample may be carry-over from other donors' samples.

This clonotype was detected ten times or more. The chain uses TRBV2 and TRBJ2-1; D possibly matches TRBD1 or TRBD2 (5 bases each). CDR3 length: 13 amino acids. V was shortened by 8 bases and J by 0 bases, with 8 bases between the two germline ends. Germline loops: CDR1 SNHLY, CDR2 FYNNEI. Here the CDR3 DNA reads TGTGCCAGCTGGGGGAGCTCCTACAATGAGCAGTTCTTC. Protein: CASWGSSYNEQFF.

CDR3 protein: CASSPPRDYYGYTF. DNA for the CDR3: TGTGCCAGCTCACCACCGCGGGACTACTATGGCTACACCTTC. V gene TRBV18 combines with J gene TRBJ1-2, with D possibly matching TRBD1 (5 bases). CDR1 and CDR2 (germline): KGHSH, LQKENI. The CDR3 spans 14 residues. Between the trimmed V and J ends, which lost 0 bases and 3 bases, there was a span of 8 bases.

In this sample, this clonotype turned up many times. The chain couples TRBV7-2 to TRBJ2-5; D is perhaps TRBD1 (5 bases). The V end was cut by 6 bases, the J end by 2 bases, with 16 bases between. The germline CDR1 and CDR2 sequences are SGHTA and FQGNSA. This CDR3 comprises 15 residues. This chain's CDR3 is CASSFDSILQETQYF. CDR3 DNA sequence: TGTGCCAGCAGTTTTGACAGCATCCTGCAAGAGACCCAGTACTTC.

The chain couples TRBV4-1 to TRBJ2-4, with D possibly TRBD2 on 7 matching bases. This CDR3 has 15 amino acids. The germline CDR1 and CDR2 sequences are MGHRA and YSYEKL. The V end was cut by 5 bases, the J end by 6 bases, with 17 bases between. The CDR3 bases are TGCGCCAGCAGCACCCCGGGGGGCCAAGGAAACATTCAGTACTTC. Translating it yields CASSTPGGQGNIQYF.

Only one count was recorded for this clonotype. At one end, the junction sequence differs from germline, possibly due to a read error. CDR3 protein: CASSLGSTDTRYF. CDR3 DNA sequence: TGTGCCAGCAGCTTGGGGTCCACAGATACGCGGTATTTT. The V call is TRBV7-2, the J call TRBJ2-3; D call uncertain. From germline, CDR1 is SGHTA and CDR2 FQGNSA. The CDR3 covers 13 residues.

This clonotype was seen repeatedly, ten times or more. The V call is TRBV19, the J call TRBJ1-2; 8 nucleotides line up with TRBD1. In germline, CDR1 is LNHDA, CDR2 SQIVND (reference sequence). Losses at the gene ends were 7 bases for V and 8 bases for J; bases not matched to a gene: 12. The length of the CDR3 is 14 residues. The CDR3 DNA reads as TGTGCCAGTACAGGTGGACAGGGCGTGGTGGGCTACACCTTC. This codes for CASTGGQGVVGYTF.

The chain has TRBV20-1 and TRBJ2-7; 9 bases align to TRBD1. CDR3 length equals 15 residues. The junction had 13 bases not matched to a gene; V was cut back by 8 bases and J by 2 bases. Germline assignment: CDR1 DFQATT and CDR2 SNEGSKA (reference sequence). CDR3 sequence (DNA): TGCAGTTGGGGAGGCCGGGACAGGGCCACCTACGAGCAGTACTTC. Translation gives CSWGGRDRATYEQYF.